These T cell receptor beta chains were read from a single sample in a study of cytomegalovirus exposure and HLA in healthy donors. Assay: immunoSEQ multiplex PCR; the TCRdb copy retains only in-frame clones and omits some. The sample includes over 50,000 clones, approximately 92% of them seen just once. The source material was PBMCs. These receptors originate from a young man in good health and CMV-seropositive. Each CDR3 is given with its conserved first and last residue. A D gene is named only where the DNA matches it firmly. Clone size, where shown, is once, few, many, or a class for clones that have expanded.

length	D	V	J	size	CDR3	DNA
17	TRBD2	TRBV5-1	TRBJ2-1	.	CASSLADGLAGRGGQFF	TGCGCCAGCAGCTTGGCCGATGGACTAGCGGGAAGGGGGGGGCAGTTCTTC
13	.	TRBV28	TRBJ2-1	.	CASTSYGSDEQFF	TGTGCCAGCACGTCCTACGGGAGCGATGAGCAGTTCTTC
15	TRBD1	TRBV5-4	TRBJ1-4	.	CASSAKTGTGEKLFF	TGTGCCAGCAGCGCTAAAACCGGGACAGGGGAAAAACTGTTTTTT
14	TRBD1	TRBV7-9	TRBJ1-1	.	CASSDRGMNTEAFF	TGTGCCAGCAGCGACAGGGGAATGAACACTGAAGCTTTCTTT
12	.	TRBV7-8	TRBJ2-7	.	CASSSSIYEQYF	TGTGCCAGCAGCTCTAGTATCTACGAGCAGTACTTC
13	.	TRBV29-1	TRBJ2-3	.	CSVGGQSTDTQYF	TGCAGCGTCGGTGGACAGTCCACAGATACGCAGTATTTT
12	.	TRBV19	TRBJ2-7	few	CASSRGDYEQYF	TGTGCCAGTAGTAGAGGCGATTACGAGCAGTACTTC
12	.	TRBV5-6	TRBJ2-7	once	CASSRGSYEQYF	TGTGCCAGCAGCCGGGGTTCATACGAGCAGTACTTC
13	.	TRBV7-9	TRBJ2-3	.	CASSLGSADTQYF	TGTGCCAGCAGCTTAGGTAGCGCAGATACGCAGTATTTT
14	.	TRBV5-6	TRBJ1-1	.	CASSLRQANTEAFF	TGTGCCAGCAGCTTGAGGCAGGCGAACACTGAAGCTTTCTTT
16	TRBD2	TRBV28	TRBJ2-1	few	CASRPQTSGQDNEQFF	TGTGCCAGCAGGCCTCAGACTAGCGGCCAAGACAATGAGCAGTTCTTC
11	.	TRBV28	TRBJ1-2	.	CASNREGVYTF	TGTGCCAGCAATCGTGAAGGGGTCTACACCTTC
15	TRBD1	TRBV28	TRBJ1-2	few	CASSPGTGISYGYTF	TGTGCCAGCAGTCCCGGGACAGGCATAAGCTATGGCTACACCTTC
14	TRBD1	TRBV14	TRBJ1-2	.	CASSPGQGAWGYTF	TGTGCCAGCAGCCCGGGACAGGGGGCTTGGGGCTACACCTTC